This entry lists 27 T cell receptor beta chains sequenced from one sample in a study of T cells in Graves' hyperthyroidism and ophthalmopathy. RNA transcripts served as the template for amplifying TCR beta CDR3 regions. First-round RT-PCR with HTBI primers amplified the TCR CDR3 region. TCRdb reprocessed the multiplex PCR reads via MiXCR and lists one record per CDR3 protein. The sample has around 250,000 distinct CDR3 sequences, 14% to 15% seen once. Sequencing was done on a sample of blood. These receptors came from a woman between 40 and 55 years old with Graves' hyperthyroidism that later progressed to Graves' ophthalmopathy.

At least ten counts were recorded for this clonotype. The chain has TRBV3-1 and TRBJ2-1; D ambiguous. The CDR3 consists of 15 residues. V was trimmed by 0 bases and J by 0 bases, leaving 6 bases between them. Per germline, CDR1 LGHDT and CDR2 YNNKEL (reference sequence). The CDR3 sequence is CASSQDRSSYNEQFF. The CDR3 bases are TGTGCCAGCAGCCAAGACCGGTCCTCCTACAATGAGCAGTTCTTC.

This clonotype was recorded at least ten times. The V and J genes are TRBV11-3 and TRBJ2-1; 12 bases map to TRBD2. Unmatched junction bases numbered 3, after V lost 3 bases and J lost 0 bases. From germline, CDR1 is SGHNT and CDR2 YENEEA. The CDR3 length is 17 residues. CDR3 bases: TGTGCCAGCAGCTTTGGACTAGCGGGAAGCTCCTACAATGAGCAGTTCTTC. Amino acid sequence: CASSFGLAGSSYNEQFF.

The chain combines TRBV20-1 with TRBJ2-7, with TRBD2 identical over 9 bases. Germline V lookup: CDR1 DFQATT, CDR2 SNEGSKA (reference sequence). The CDR3 spans 15 residues. Trimming removed 1 base from V and 0 bases from J; junction bases left unmatched: 4. CDR3 region: CSARGTSVASYEQYF. CDR3 bases: TGCAGTGCTAGAGGGACTAGCGTGGCCTCCTACGAGCAGTACTTC.

This clonotype was counted ten times or more. The chain links TRBV5-1 to TRBJ1-6; no firm D call. The germline V gene encodes CDR1 SGHRS and CDR2 YFSETQ. The V end was cut by 4 bases, the J end by 7 bases, with 9 bases between. The CDR3 length is 13 residues. The CDR3 bases are TGCGCCAGCAGCCCCGGACGGAATTCACCCCTCCACTTT. Its protein product is CASSPGRNSPLHF.

This clonotype appeared many times. V gene TRBV12-3 or TRBV12-4 combines with J gene TRBJ1-3; possible D gene TRBD1, 6 bases. V gave up 3 bases and J gave up 0 bases, with 12 bases separating them. CDR3 length: 16 residues. The CDR3 sequence: CASSLGHLSSGNTIYF. The CDR3 DNA reads as TGTGCCAGCAGTTTGGGACACCTTAGCTCTGGAAACACCATATATTTT.

The chain uses TRBV15 and TRBJ2-6, with 8 bases matching TRBD1. Germline-derived CDR1 and CDR2 are LNHNV and YYDKDF (reference sequence). V lost 0 bases to trimming and J lost 0 bases; unmatched junction nucleotides: 7. CDR3 size: 19 residues. CDR3 DNA sequence: TGTGCCACCAGCAGAGATACAGGGGGGATTAGCTCTGGGGCCAACGTCCTGACTTTC. This encodes CATSRDTGGISSGANVLTF.

This clonotype was counted many times. The CDR3 bases are TGCAGCGTTGAAGTCGGGACAGGGAATGGCTACGAGCAGTACTTC. Its protein product is CSVEVGTGNGYEQYF. V and J are TRBV29-1 and TRBJ2-7; TRBD1 aligns across 9 bases. The germline gives CDR1 SQVTM, CDR2 ANQGSEA. Trimming at V came to 1 base and at J to 3 bases, leaving 7 bases not matched to a gene. This CDR3 has 15 amino acids.

This chain joins TRBV6-9 and TRBJ2-1, with 7 bases that match TRBD2. CDR1 and CDR2 (germline): MNHGY, SVAAGI. V lost 3 bases, J lost 2 bases, and 7 bases stayed unmatched. The CDR3 is 16 residues long. The CDR3 sequence is CASSYQMAGAYNEQFF. CDR3 nucleotides: TGTGCCAGCAGTTACCAGATGGCGGGAGCCTACAATGAGCAGTTCTTC.

On this clonotype itself: This may stem from a read error, because a much larger clone lies one nucleotide away. This chain connects TRBV5-6 to TRBJ2-3; D is unresolved. The CDR3 has 16 residues. Germline-derived CDR1 and CDR2 are SGHDT and YYEEEE. Trimming removed 4 bases at V and 2 bases at J, with 17 bases between. CDR3 coding DNA: TGTGCCAGCAGCCCCCGTGGCCGGCCTTACACAGATACGCAGTATTTT. This sequence encodes CASSPRGRPYTDTQYF.

Ten or more counts support this clonotype. The J gene is TRBJ2-1, the V gene TRBV18; 7 bases map to TRBD2. The CDR3 is 15 residues long. CDR1 and CDR2 (germline): KGHSH, LQKENI. V lost 0 bases, J lost 7 bases, and 6 bases stayed unmatched. CDR3 residues: CASSPPRDYRNEQFF. The CDR3 nucleotides read TGTGCCAGCTCACCACCCAGGGACTACCGGAATGAGCAGTTCTTC.

This clonotype was seen a handful of times. The V gene is TRBV6-1, the J gene TRBJ2-1; 9 bases line up with TRBD1. Losses at the gene ends were 4 bases for V and 6 bases for J; bases not matched to a gene: 7. CDR3 size: 15 residues. CDR1 is MNHNS and CDR2 is SASEGT in the germline V gene. CDR3: CASSATGTGFNEQFF. The CDR3 DNA reads as TGTGCCAGCAGTGCCACCGGGACAGGGTTCAATGAGCAGTTCTTC.

Notes on this clonotype: This may be a read error: a much more frequent sequence differs by one nucleotide. V gene TRBV30 combines with J gene TRBJ2-1; D unclear. The CDR3 is 16 amino acids. CDR1 is GTSNPN, CDR2 SVGIG, per germline (reference sequence). Here the CDR3 DNA reads TGTGCCTGGAGTGTATTCAACGGATTTCCCTACAATGAGCGGTTCTTC. It codes for CAWSVFNGFPYNERFF.

This clonotype was detected ten times or more. The gene calls are TRBV10-3 and TRBJ2-4, with D tentatively TRBD1 or TRBD2 (5 bases each). Deletions cut 3 bases from V and 9 bases from J, with 21 bases between. The length of the CDR3 is 16 residues. Germline V gene lookup returns CDR1 ENHRY and CDR2 SYGVKD. As DNA, the CDR3 is TGTGCCATCAGTGAAGCGACCGGGGCCCCCTGGGGCATTCAGTACTTC. Translated: CAISEATGAPWGIQYF.

This clonotype showed up many times. The conserved final phenylalanine or tryptophan is absent from the CDR3, which likely points to a read error. The chain employs TRBV10-3 and TRBJ2-7, with D possibly being TRBD2 (5 bases). The CDR3 totals 13 residues. CDR1 is ENHRY, CDR2 SYGVKD, per germline. Trimming stripped 9 bases from V and 4 bases from J, with 16 bases between. The CDR3 DNA follows: TGTGCCATTGCAGTGGGAGTAGAGTACGAGCAGTACCTC. This codes for CAIAVGVEYEQYL.

This clonotype occurred a few times. The V gene is TRBV20-1, the J gene TRBJ2-6, with D uncertain. The CDR3 loop spans 13 amino acids. V lost 6 bases, J lost 2 bases, and 8 bases lay in between. The germline CDR1 and CDR2 sequences are DFQATT and SNEGSKA (reference sequence). The CDR3 loop reads CSAMAPGANVLTF. In nucleotides, the CDR3 is TGCAGTGCAATGGCCCCTGGGGCCAACGTCCTGACTTTC.

This clonotype showed up many times. The rearrangement links TRBV28 to TRBJ2-7; maybe TRBD2 (5 bases). The germline gives CDR1 MDHEN, CDR2 SYDVKM. With 6 bases removed from V and 2 bases from J, the gap between germline ends came to 14 bases. The CDR3 contains 14 residues. The CDR3 nucleotides read TGTGCCAGCAGCTTGGACTCCCCCACCTACGAGCAGTACTTC. Residues: CASSLDSPTYEQYF. Filled out from reference TRBV28 and TRBJ2-7, the complete variable domain reads DVKVTQSSRYLVKRTGEKVFLECVQDMDHENMFWYRQDPGLGLRLIYFSYDVKMKEKGDIPEGYSVSREKKERFSLILESASTNQTSMYLCASSLDSPTYEQYFGPGTRLTVT.

The sample holds a few counts of this clonotype. This likely comes from a read error, as the CDR3 has no conserved phenylalanine or tryptophan at its end. This sequence joins TRBV3-1 and TRBJ2-1, with a tentative D call TRBD2 (5 bases). Germline V CDR1 and CDR2: LGHDT, YNNKEL (reference sequence). This CDR3 comprises 13 residues. V lost 11 bases and J 0 bases, leaving 11 bases between the germline ends. CDR3 residues: CASSRGSYNEQFS. As DNA, the CDR3 is TGTGCCTCAAGCCGGGGCTCCTACAATGAGCAGTTCTCC.

This clonotype came up many times. The chain is built from TRBV28 and TRBJ1-5; 11 positions agree with TRBD1. V lost 5 bases, J lost 2 bases, and 5 bases stayed unmatched. Germline loops: CDR1 MDHEN, CDR2 SYDVKM. The CDR3 is 16 amino acids. The chain's CDR3 is CASSGDRGWGNQPQHF. The CDR3 DNA follows: TGTGCCAGCAGTGGGGACAGGGGGTGGGGCAATCAGCCCCAGCATTTT.

This clonotype was seen repeatedly, ten times or more. This sequence joins TRBV2 and TRBJ2-6; D possibly corresponds to TRBD1 (6 bases). Germline lookup yields CDR1 SNHLY and CDR2 FYNNEI. The CDR3 consists of 18 residues. The germline V and J ends were trimmed by 7 bases and 0 bases, with 19 bases remaining between them. The CDR3 bases are TGTGCCAGCACTTGGGGGCAAAACTCGGGCTCTGGGGCCAACGTCCTGACTTTC. It specifies CASTWGQNSGSGANVLTF.

This clonotype was counted many times. The chain uses TRBV12-3 or TRBV12-4 and TRBJ2-3; TRBD2 matches 7 bases. Trimming at V came to 9 bases and at J to 4 bases, leaving 13 bases not matched to a gene. The CDR3 is made up of 15 amino acids. CDR3 nucleotide sequence: TGTGCCAGTAATCACTGGCGGGAGTCGCCAGATACGCAGTATTTT. It codes for CASNHWRESPDTQYF.

In its sample, this clonotype was seen many times. The V call is TRBV10-2, the J call TRBJ2-7; maybe TRBD2 (6 bases). V lost 7 bases to trimming and J lost 3 bases, with 13 bases between them. The germline gives CDR1 WSHSY, CDR2 SAAADI. The CDR3 is made up of 13 amino acids. DNA of the CDR3: TGCGCCAGCATGGAGGGAGAACTCTACGAGCAGTACTTC. It translates to CASMEGELYEQYF.

This clonotype was recorded many times. V gene TRBV27 combines with J gene TRBJ2-1; no firm D call. CDR1 and CDR2 from the germline V gene are MNHEY and SMNVEV (reference sequence). V dropped 3 bases and J dropped 3 bases, with 6 bases sitting between them. The CDR3 has 13 residues. The CDR3 is CASSFGGYNEQFF. As DNA, the CDR3 is TGTGCCAGCAGTTTTGGTGGCTACAATGAGCAGTTCTTC.

This clonotype appeared many times. The chain couples TRBV18 to TRBJ2-1; D not resolved. From germline, CDR1 is KGHSH and CDR2 LQKENI. V lost 6 bases and J 0 bases, leaving 12 bases between the germline ends. The CDR3 is made up of 15 amino acids. The CDR3 is CASSHARYSYNEQFF. The CDR3 DNA sequence: TGTGCCAGCTCCCACGCTCGTTACTCCTACAATGAGCAGTTCTTC.

This clonotype has a count of ten or more. The chain links TRBV2 to TRBJ1-1; the D is unclear. CDR1 is SNHLY, CDR2 FYNNEI, per germline. V was clipped by 4 bases and J by 2 bases, with 17 bases between them. This CDR3 has 16 residues. The CDR3 here is CASSVTTRSPNTEAFF. The CDR3 bases are TGTGCCAGCAGTGTTACCACACGGTCACCCAACACTGAAGCTTTCTTT.

This clonotype was seen ten or more times. V is TRBV6-2 or TRBV6-3 and J is TRBJ1-4, with D uncertain. Germline-derived CDR1 and CDR2 are MNHEY and SVGEGT. The CDR3 loop spans 13 amino acids. V was trimmed by 6 bases and J by 0 bases, leaving 5 bases between them. The CDR3 DNA follows: TGTGCCAGCAGATCCACAACTAATGAAAAACTGTTTTTT. Translated, it gives CASRSTTNEKLFF.

The chain links TRBV20-1 to TRBJ1-1; no clear D gene. The CDR3 spans 11 residues. Germline V gene data show CDR1 as DFQATT and CDR2 as SNEGSKA (reference sequence). V gave up 0 bases and J gave up 5 bases, with 4 bases separating them. The CDR3 region is CSAREFTEAFF. The CDR3 DNA reads TGCAGTGCTAGAGAGTTTACTGAAGCTTTCTTT.

The sample holds one count of this clonotype. This may arise from a read error, as a much more abundant clone is one base away. This rearrangement joins TRBV20-1 to TRBJ1-5; no clear D. The CDR3 totals 14 residues. Per germline, CDR1 DFQATT and CDR2 SNEGSKA (reference sequence). CDR3 sequence: CSAGDTLSSQPQHF. The CDR3 bases are TGCAGTGCTGGAGACACGCTTTCCAGTCAGCCCCAGCATTTT.